Listed below are T cell receptor beta chains from one sample, sequenced in a study of shared clonotypes between healthy human individuals. Generated by immunoSEQ multiplex PCR, the TCRdb table keeps only in-frame clones and is missing some. The table shows millions of clones, with approximately 95% occurring only once. The sample was naive CD4+ T cells sorted from blood. The receptor source for this set is a young man in good health. CDR3s include the opening cysteine and the closing phenylalanine or tryptophan. D genes are given only for firm matches. Expanded clones get a size class; other rows say once, few or many, or leave the size out.

clone_size	d_call	v_call	cdr3_length	j_call	cdr3_nt	cdr3_aa
NA	NA	TRBV25-1	11	TRBJ2-1	TGTGCCAGCAGTGAAGGGAATGAGCAGTTCTTC	CASSEGNEQFF
NA	TRBD1	TRBV7-2	20	TRBJ1-6	TGTGCCAGCAGCTTAGCTACCCAAGGGACAGGGAGCTCCTATAATTCACCCCTCCACTTT	CASSLATQGTGSSYNSPLHF
once	NA	TRBV2	14	TRBJ2-3	TGTGCCAGCGGGGAGGGCAGGGGGCTAGATACGCAGTATTTT	CASGEGRGLDTQYF
NA	NA	TRBV15	17	TRBJ2-5	TGTGCCACCAGCAGAGTAGATAAACGTGGGACTGCTGGGACCCAGTACTTC	CATSRVDKRGTAGTQYF
NA	TRBD2	TRBV5-1	14	TRBJ2-7	TGCGCCAGCGCGGGAGAGGCCCTCTCCTACGAGCAGTACTTC	CASAGEALSYEQYF
NA	NA	TRBV6-5	14	TRBJ2-7	TGTGCCAGCAGTTCCGGACCTAATTCCTACGAGCAGTACTTC	CASSSGPNSYEQYF
NA	TRBD1	TRBV2	12	TRBJ1-3	TGTGCCAATGGACAGGGAGCAAACACCATATATTTT	CANGQGANTIYF
NA	TRBD2	TRBV7-9	15	TRBJ2-3	TGTGCCAGCAGCCGAAGTAGCGGGACCACAGATACGCAGTATTTT	CASSRSSGTTDTQYF
NA	TRBD1	TRBV5-1	17	TRBJ2-2	TGCGCCAGCAGCTTGATAGGACAGGGACCGAACACCGGGGAGCTGTTTTTT	CASSLIGQGPNTGELFF
NA	TRBD1	TRBV19	14	TRBJ1-4	TGTGCCAGTACCATACAGGGGGCTAATGAAAAACTGTTTTTT	CASTIQGANEKLFF
NA	TRBD1	TRBV6-1	14	TRBJ1-1	TGTGCCAGCAGTACGCGACAGGGATTCACTGAAGCTTTCTTT	CASSTRQGFTEAFF
NA	NA	TRBV28	16	TRBJ1-5	TGTGCCAGCAGTTTAAGAGGGATGAGTAGCAATCAGCCCCAGCATTTT	CASSLRGMSSNQPQHF
NA	TRBD1	TRBV6-6	14	TRBJ1-1	TGTGCCAGCATCGCCGGGACAGTGAACACTGAAGCTTTCTTT	CASIAGTVNTEAFF
NA	NA	TRBV30	13	TRBJ1-5	TGTGCCTGGAGTGTAGACAGTCAGCGGCCCCAGCATTTT	CAWSVDSQRPQHF
NA	TRBD2	TRBV28	15	TRBJ2-7	TGTGCCAGCAGACCGGGACTAGCGGAGATCTACGAGCAGTACTTC	CASRPGLAEIYEQYF
NA	TRBD2	TRBV13	15	TRBJ2-7	TGTGCCAGCAGAAGACAACTAGCGGGAGGCTTGGAGCAGTACTTC	CASRRQLAGGLEQYF
NA	NA	TRBV6-5	14	TRBJ2-7	TGTGCCAGCGCAAGGGCACTAGAAGGTTACGAGCAGTACTTC	CASARALEGYEQYF
few	NA	TRBV6-6	14	TRBJ1-6	TGTGCCAGCAGCCTGACAGGTAGCAATTCACCCCTCCACTTT	CASSLTGSNSPLHF
NA	NA	TRBV18	15	TRBJ2-2	TGTGCCAGCTCACCTTCACGGACAGTTGCCGGGGAGCTGTTTTTT	CASSPSRTVAGELFF
NA	NA	TRBV5-4	15	TRBJ1-5	TGTGCCAGCAGCTTGGGTACAGGGTTAGGTCAGCCCCAGCATTTT	CASSLGTGLGQPQHF
NA	NA	TRBV28	13	TRBJ1-1	TGTGCCACGCTCCCCGGACAGAACACTGAAGCTTTCTTT	CATLPGQNTEAFF
NA	NA	TRBV28	13	TRBJ1-2	TGTGCCAGCACCACGGGGGGAATGGGTGGCTACACCTTC	CASTTGGMGGYTF
NA	TRBD2	TRBV5-1	17	TRBJ2-2	TGCGCCAGCAGCCCGACTTGGGCTAGCGGAAACACCGGGGAGCTGTTTTTT	CASSPTWASGNTGELFF
NA	NA	TRBV27	14	TRBJ1-1	TGTGCCAGCAGTTCCGCAGGGGTTAACACTGAAGCTTTCTTT	CASSSAGVNTEAFF
NA	TRBD2	TRBV10-3	13	TRBJ2-5	TGTGCCACCACCATGTCGGGGGAGGGGACCCAGTACTTC	CATTMSGEGTQYF
NA	TRBD1	TRBV7-9	13	TRBJ1-2	TGTGCCAGCAGCTTAGCGGGGGACAGGGTTGCCACCTTC	CASSLAGDRVATF
NA	TRBD2	TRBV30	14	TRBJ2-4	TGTGCCTTGGACGGGGGACTAGGTAAAAACATTCAGTACTTC	CALDGGLGKNIQYF
NA	TRBD1	TRBV5-6	15	TRBJ1-6	TGTGCCAGCAGCCCCCGGACAGGGGGGAATTCACCCCTCCACTTT	CASSPRTGGNSPLHF
NA	TRBD1	TRBV7-8	12	TRBJ1-3	TGTGCCAGCAGTTATACAGGGGACACCATATATTTT	CASSYTGDTIYF
NA	NA	TRBV10-3	15	TRBJ2-4	TGTGCCATCAGCGACGCCCCGGAAGCCAAAAACATTCAGTACTTC	CAISDAPEAKNIQYF
NA	NA	TRBV30	12	TRBJ2-1	TGTGCCTGGAGTGTTTTTGCCAATGAGCAGTTCTTC	CAWSVFANEQFF
NA	NA	TRBV10-3	14	TRBJ1-2	TGTGCCATCAGTGAGGTGACAGCTAACTATGGCTACACCTTC	CAISEVTANYGYTF
NA	NA	TRBV5-1	15	TRBJ2-1	TGCGCCAGCAGCTTGGGGAGGTGGAGCTACAATGAGCAGTTCTTC	CASSLGRWSYNEQFF
NA	NA	TRBV18	13	TRBJ2-7	TGTGCCAGCTCACCGGGGGCCGCCTACGAGCAGTACTTC	CASSPGAAYEQYF
NA	TRBD2	TRBV6-6	15	TRBJ2-5	TGTGCCAGCAGTTCGACTAGCGGGAATTCTAAGACCCAGTACTTC	CASSSTSGNSKTQYF
NA	NA	TRBV4-1	15	TRBJ2-6	TGCGCCAGCAGCCAAACTGGGCTTGGGGCCAACGTCCTGACTTTC	CASSQTGLGANVLTF
once	TRBD1	TRBV28	15	TRBJ2-7	TGTGCCAGCAGTCCCCCGGGACAGAGCTCCTACGAGCAGTACTTC	CASSPPGQSSYEQYF
NA	TRBD2	TRBV19	18	TRBJ2-7	TGTGCCAGTAGTACCCTCGCGGCTAGCGGAACTAGCTCCTACGAGCAGTACTTC	CASSTLAASGTSSYEQYF
NA	TRBD1	TRBV4-1	16	TRBJ2-5	TGCGCCAGCAGCCAAGAAGGGACAGGGGGTAAGGAGACCCAGTACTTC	CASSQEGTGGKETQYF
NA	TRBD1	TRBV5-1	14	TRBJ1-2	TGCGCCAGCAGCTTGTCAGGGGGCAACTATGGCTACACCTTC	CASSLSGGNYGYTF
NA	NA	TRBV2	12	TRBJ2-7	TGTGCCAGCAGTGTCCAGGCCTACGAGCAGTACTTC	CASSVQAYEQYF
NA	TRBD2	TRBV11-2	16	TRBJ2-2	TGTGCCAGCAGCTTGGTAGCGGGGGGAAACACCGGGGAGCTGTTTTTT	CASSLVAGGNTGELFF
NA	TRBD2	TRBV5-1	14	TRBJ2-7	TGCGCCAGCAGCTTGGGGACTAGCGCAGGGGAGCAGTACTTC	CASSLGTSAGEQYF
NA	NA	TRBV6-4	13	TRBJ2-7	TGTGCCAGCAGTGACTCCGGGGGTCGCGAGCAGTACTTC	CASSDSGGREQYF
NA	NA	TRBV14	13	TRBJ2-1	TGTGCCAGCAGCCTAGGGAATTGGGCTATCGAGTTCTTC	CASSLGNWAIEFF
NA	NA	TRBV6-1	13	TRBJ1-2	TGTGCCAGCAACTATAGGGACCTGGGGGGCTACACCTTC	CASNYRDLGGYTF
NA	NA	TRBV6-5	15	TRBJ1-3	TGTGCCAGCAGTTATCGCGTAAGCTCTGGAAACACCATATATTTT	CASSYRVSSGNTIYF
NA	NA	TRBV7-8	18	TRBJ1-2	TGTGCCAGCAGCTTAGGCCGTTACAGGGACCTTTTGAAATATGGCTACACCTTC	CASSLGRYRDLLKYGYTF
NA	TRBD2	TRBV4-1	17	TRBJ2-5	TGCGCCAGCAGTAGCGGGGTAGCGGGAGGAGGCGGAGAGACCCAGTACTTC	CASSSGVAGGGGETQYF
NA	NA	TRBV7-9	12	TRBJ2-1	TGTGCCAGCAGCTTTACCCTCGGAATGCAGTTCTTC	CASSFTLGMQFF
once	NA	TRBV6-6	14	TRBJ2-7	TGTGCCAGCAGTTACGTTACAGGCTCCTACGAGCAGTACTTC	CASSYVTGSYEQYF
NA	TRBD2	TRBV7-9	19	TRBJ2-1	TGTGCCAGCAGCTTGGGGCTAGCGGGAACTGGCGGCTCCTACAATGAGCAGTTCTTC	CASSLGLAGTGGSYNEQFF